The 18 T cell receptor beta chains below all came from one sample that was sequenced in a study of identical twins. MiXCR, applied by TCRdb to the 5' RACE reads, yields one record per CDR3 protein. Of more than 1.5 million distinct CDR3 sequences in the sample, 32% were seen once. Sequencing used cord blood. The source is a newborn girl in good health.

The V gene is TRBV2, the J gene TRBJ1-5; no definite D call. The germline V and J ends were trimmed by 1 base and 7 bases, with 14 bases remaining between them. The germline gives CDR1 SNHLY, CDR2 FYNNEI. CDR3 length: 15 amino acids. Here the CDR3 reads CASSEERGYNQPQHF. In DNA form, the CDR3 reads TGTGCCAGCAGTGAAGAAAGAGGTTACAACCAGCCCCAGCATTTT.

The chain has TRBV12-3 or TRBV12-4 and TRBJ2-3; D ambiguous. The CDR3 sequence is 12 residues long. V lost 3 bases and J lost 9, with 10 bases in between. CDR3 nucleotide sequence: TGTGCCAGCAGTTTCGGATCTCGCACGCAGTATTTT. Translation gives CASSFGSRTQYF.

This clonotype came up a few times. The chain has TRBV4-2 and TRBJ2-1; TRBD1 agrees at 8 bases. Losses at the gene ends were 2 bases for V and 8 bases for J; bases not matched to a gene: 2. Germline V CDR1 and CDR2: LGHNA, YNFKEQ. The CDR3 covers 13 residues. The CDR3 here is CASSQQGAYEQFF. CDR3 coding DNA: TGTGCCAGCAGCCAACAGGGGGCCTATGAGCAGTTCTTC.

This clonotype was seen a handful of times. The V and J genes are TRBV4-2 and TRBJ2-4, with 9 bases lining up with TRBD1. Gene TRBJ2-7 matches the end of the DNA better, so the J call may be wrong. The CDR3 runs 15 residues. From germline, CDR1 is LGHNA and CDR2 YNFKEQ. The CDR3 here is CASSQGMTGGYEQYF. The CDR3 DNA is TGTGCCAGCAGCCAAGGGATGACAGGGGGCTACGAGCAGTACTTC.

The V call is TRBV4-1, the J call TRBJ2-1, with unresolved D. The end of the DNA fits TRBJ2-7 better, so the J call may be wrong. Germline CDR1 is MGHRA and CDR2 is YSYEKL. This CDR3 is 16 amino acids long. The CDR3, as DNA: TGCGCCAGCAGCCAAGACCACAGCAGCTCCTACAATGAGCAGTACTTC. Its protein is CASSQDHSSSYNEQYF.

The rearrangement joins TRBV20-1 to TRBJ1-1, with 9 bases aligning to TRBD1. Germline V gives CDR1 DFQATT, CDR2 SNEGSKA (reference sequence). This CDR3 has 14 amino acids. The J segment lost 2 bases and the V segment lost 8 bases, leaving 9 bases of the junction unmatched. The CDR3 region is CSIYRGPGNTEAFF. The DNA of the CDR3 is TGCAGTATTTACAGGGGGCCGGGTAACACTGAAGCTTTCTTT.

This clonotype showed up just a few times. The CDR3 protein is CSARDWTGGNQPQHF. The CDR3 coding sequence is TGCAGTGCTAGAGATTGGACAGGGGGGAATCAGCCCCAGCATTTT. The genes are TRBV20-1 and TRBJ1-5, with TRBD1 matching over 10 bases. Germline CDR1 reads DFQATT; CDR2 reads SNEGSKA (reference sequence). CDR3 size: 15 residues. V shed 0 bases and J 4 bases; nucleotides not matched to a gene: 3.

At least ten counts were recorded for this clonotype. The CDR3 coding sequence is TGCGCCAGCCGCGGGGCTAGCACAGATACGCAGTATTTT. Translated: CASRGASTDTQYF. The V call is TRBV5-1, the J call TRBJ2-3, with TRBD2 as a possible D gene (6 bases). Trimming cost V 7 bases and J 0 bases, with 9 bases left between them. The CDR3 extends over 13 amino acids. CDR1 SGHRS and CDR2 YFSETQ come from the germline V gene.

This clonotype showed up many times. This chain joins TRBV6-5 and TRBJ2-3; 10 bases fit TRBD1. CDR3 length equals 15 residues. Losses at the gene ends were 5 bases for V and 0 bases for J; bases not matched to a gene: 2. Per germline, CDR1 MNHEY and CDR2 SVGAGI. The CDR3 DNA is TGTGCCAGCAGTCGGACAGGGGGGAGCACAGATACGCAGTATTTT. Protein: CASSRTGGSTDTQYF.

Comments on this clonotype: With only one base between it and a far larger clone, this is likely a read error. This rearrangement joins TRBV5-1 to TRBJ2-5; D is perhaps TRBD1 (6 bases). CDR1 is SGHRS and CDR2 is YFSETQ in the germline V gene. The CDR3 contains 13 residues. As DNA, the CDR3 is TGCGCCAGCAGCTTGGGGACAGAAGAGTCCCAGTACTTC. Its protein product is CASSLGTEESQYF.

The sample holds a few counts of this clonotype. The V call is TRBV5-1, the J call TRBJ2-1, with D possibly being TRBD2 (5 bases). V was cut by 7 bases and J by 3 bases, with 17 bases left in between. The CDR3 totals 15 residues. Germline V gene data show CDR1 as SGHRS and CDR2 as YFSETQ. The CDR3 sequence is CASRAEGGNYNEQFF. CDR3 in DNA: TGCGCCAGCCGGGCTGAGGGTGGAAACTACAATGAGCAGTTCTTC.

V gene TRBV20-1 combines with J gene TRBJ2-1; no definite D call. V was cut by 2 bases and J by 0 bases, with 8 bases left in between. There are 14 residues in the CDR3. Germline lookup yields CDR1 DFQATT and CDR2 SNEGSKA (reference sequence). The CDR3 DNA follows: TGCAGTGCTAGATCCTGGGACTCCTACAATGAGCAGTTCTTC. This encodes CSARSWDSYNEQFF.

V is TRBV28 and J is TRBJ1-5; 10 bases match TRBD1. Germline CDR1 reads MDHEN; CDR2 reads SYDVKM. V lost 6 bases, J lost 6 bases, and 5 bases stayed unmatched. This CDR3 contains 14 residues. This CDR3 is CASSPGQGFQPQHF. The CDR3 DNA reads as TGTGCCAGCAGCCCGGGACAGGGGTTTCAGCCCCAGCATTTT.

The DNA of the CDR3 is TGTGCCAGCAGTGAAGCGGGACCGAGCACAGATACGCAGTATTTT. Its protein product is CASSEAGPSTDTQYF. The chain uses TRBV6-1 and TRBJ2-3; tentatively, D is TRBD1 or TRBD2 (5 bases each). The germline V gene encodes CDR1 MNHNS and CDR2 SASEGT. This CDR3 region has 15 residues. V lost 0 bases to trimming and J lost 0 bases, with 7 bases between them.

The chain has TRBV16 and TRBJ1-3, with D unresolved. The CDR3 contains 13 residues. Between the trimmed V and J ends, which lost 0 bases and 5 bases, there was a span of 5 bases. CDR1 and CDR2 (germline): KGHSY, FQNENV. The CDR3 loop is CASSQSGRNTIYF. The CDR3 coding sequence is TGTGCCAGCAGCCAATCGGGCCGAAACACCATATATTTT. Using reference TRBV16 and TRBJ1-3 for the parts outside the CDR3, the full variable domain is GEEVAQTPKHLVRGEGQKAKLYCAPIKGHSYVFWYQQVLKNEFKFLISFQNENVFDETGMPKERFSAKCLPNSPCSLEIQATKLEDSAVYFCASSQSGRNTIYFGEGSWLTVV.

This clonotype was observed a few times. The V call is TRBV20-1, the J call TRBJ2-7, with TRBD2 matching over 10 bases. V lost 6 bases to trimming and J lost 0 bases; unmatched junction nucleotides: 8. In germline, CDR1 is DFQATT, CDR2 SNEGSKA (reference sequence). The CDR3 loop spans 15 amino acids. CDR3 loop: CSAPSLAGSSYEQYF. The CDR3 DNA follows: TGCAGTGCCCCCTCACTAGCGGGGTCCTCCTACGAGCAGTACTTC.

J is TRBJ2-7 and V is TRBV10-3, with D perhaps TRBD2 (6 bases). Trimming removed 4 bases at V and 3 bases at J, with 10 bases between. CDR1 ENHRY and CDR2 SYGVKD come from the germline V gene. This CDR3 comprises 13 residues. The CDR3 here is CAISVGGGYEQYF. CDR3 nucleotides: TGTGCCATCAGTGTCGGGGGTGGCTACGAGCAGTACTTC.

This clonotype was counted a few times. The chain combines TRBV20-1 with TRBJ2-7, with D perhaps matching TRBD2 (7 bases). Germline V lookup: CDR1 DFQATT, CDR2 SNEGSKA (reference sequence). The CDR3 runs to 12 residues. V shed 3 bases and J shed 3 bases, with 9 bases lying between them. The CDR3 spells CSASGGRYEQYF. CDR3 nucleotide sequence: TGCAGTGCTAGCGGGGGGCGCTACGAGCAGTACTTC.